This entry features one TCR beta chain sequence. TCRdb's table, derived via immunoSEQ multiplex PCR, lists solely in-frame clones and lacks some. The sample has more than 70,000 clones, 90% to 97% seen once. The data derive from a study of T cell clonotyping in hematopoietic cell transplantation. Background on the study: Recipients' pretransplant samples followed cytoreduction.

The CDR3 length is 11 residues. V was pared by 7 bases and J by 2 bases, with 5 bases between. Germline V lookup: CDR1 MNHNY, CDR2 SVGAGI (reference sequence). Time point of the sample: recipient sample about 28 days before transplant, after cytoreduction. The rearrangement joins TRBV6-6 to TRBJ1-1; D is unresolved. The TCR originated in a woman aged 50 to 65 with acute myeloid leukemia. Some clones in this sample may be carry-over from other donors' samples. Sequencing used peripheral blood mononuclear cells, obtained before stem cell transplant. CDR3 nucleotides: TGTGCCAGCATTAAAAACACTGAAGCTTTCTTT. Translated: CASIKNTEAFF.